The subject of this entry is one T cell receptor (beta chain). The antigen is not known. This specimen belongs to a study of monozygotic twins with cystic fibrosis. General study points: Monozygotic CF twins shared more identical nucleotide clonotypes than unrelated patients.

This CDR3 region has 15 residues. V lost 6 bases and J 7 bases, leaving 16 bases between the germline ends. Germline lookup yields CDR1 MNHEY and CDR2 SVGAGI. The data were produced by immunoSEQ multiplex PCR, yet TCRdb's version contains in-frame clones alone and is incomplete. This table has approximately 25,000 clones, less than 95% appearing once. The sample was blood. This chain joins TRBV6-5 and TRBJ1-6; the D is unclear. The TCR sequence derives from a girl aged 2 to 9 with cystic fibrosis. For the CDR3, the DNA is TGTGCCAGCAGACCCCCCGCGGCGGGGAATTCACCCCTCCACTTT. Amino acids: CASRPPAAGNSPLHF.